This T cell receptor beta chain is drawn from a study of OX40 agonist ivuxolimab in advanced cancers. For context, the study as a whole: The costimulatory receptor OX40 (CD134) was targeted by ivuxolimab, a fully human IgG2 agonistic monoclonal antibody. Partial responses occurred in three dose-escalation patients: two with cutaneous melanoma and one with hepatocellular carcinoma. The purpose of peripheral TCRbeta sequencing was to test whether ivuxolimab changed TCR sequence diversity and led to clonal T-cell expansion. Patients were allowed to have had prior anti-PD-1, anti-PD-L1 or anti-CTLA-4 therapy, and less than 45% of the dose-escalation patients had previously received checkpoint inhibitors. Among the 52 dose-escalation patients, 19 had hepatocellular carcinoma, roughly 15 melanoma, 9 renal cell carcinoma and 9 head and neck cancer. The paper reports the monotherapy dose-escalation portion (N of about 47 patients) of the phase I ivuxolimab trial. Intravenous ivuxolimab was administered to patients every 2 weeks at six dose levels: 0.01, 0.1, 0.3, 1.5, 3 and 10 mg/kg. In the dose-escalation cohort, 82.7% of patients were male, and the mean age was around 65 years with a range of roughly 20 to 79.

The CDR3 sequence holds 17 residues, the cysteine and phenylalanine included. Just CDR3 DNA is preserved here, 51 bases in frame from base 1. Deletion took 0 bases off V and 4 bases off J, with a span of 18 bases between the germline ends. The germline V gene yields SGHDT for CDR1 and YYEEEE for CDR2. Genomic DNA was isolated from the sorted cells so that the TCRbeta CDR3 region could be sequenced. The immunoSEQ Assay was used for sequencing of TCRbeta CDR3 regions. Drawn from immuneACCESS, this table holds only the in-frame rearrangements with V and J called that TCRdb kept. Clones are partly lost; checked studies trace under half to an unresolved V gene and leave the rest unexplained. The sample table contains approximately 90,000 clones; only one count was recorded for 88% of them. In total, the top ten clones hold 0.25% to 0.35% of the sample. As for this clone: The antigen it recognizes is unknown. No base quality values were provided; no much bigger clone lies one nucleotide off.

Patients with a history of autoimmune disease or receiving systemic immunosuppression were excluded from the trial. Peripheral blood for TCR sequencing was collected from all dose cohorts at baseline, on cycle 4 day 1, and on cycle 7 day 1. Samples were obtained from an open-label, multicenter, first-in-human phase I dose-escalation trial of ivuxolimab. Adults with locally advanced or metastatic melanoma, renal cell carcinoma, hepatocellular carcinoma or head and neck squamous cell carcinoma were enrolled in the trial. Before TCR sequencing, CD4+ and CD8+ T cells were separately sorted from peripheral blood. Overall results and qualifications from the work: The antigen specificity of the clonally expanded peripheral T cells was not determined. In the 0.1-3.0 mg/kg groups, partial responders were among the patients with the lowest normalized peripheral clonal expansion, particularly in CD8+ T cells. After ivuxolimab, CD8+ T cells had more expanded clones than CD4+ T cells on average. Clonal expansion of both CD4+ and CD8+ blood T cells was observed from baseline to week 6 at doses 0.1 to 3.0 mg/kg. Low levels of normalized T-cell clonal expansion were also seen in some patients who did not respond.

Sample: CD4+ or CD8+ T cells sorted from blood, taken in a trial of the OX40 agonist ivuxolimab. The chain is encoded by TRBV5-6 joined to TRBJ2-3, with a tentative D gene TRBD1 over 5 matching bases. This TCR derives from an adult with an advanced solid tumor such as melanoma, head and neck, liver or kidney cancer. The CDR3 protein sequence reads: CASSLGSRALVSDTQYF. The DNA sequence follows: TGTGCCAGCAGCTTGGGAAGCAGGGCCTTAGTGTCAGATACGCAGTATTTT. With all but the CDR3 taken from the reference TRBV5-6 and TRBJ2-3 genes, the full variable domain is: DAGVTQSPTHLIKTRGQQVTLRCSPKSGHDTVSWYQQALGQGPQFIFQYYEEEERQRGNFPDRFSGHQFPNYSSELNVNALLLGDSALYLCASSLGSRALVSDTQYFGPGTRLTVL.